The 25 T cell receptor beta chains presented below share a single source sample, sequenced in a study of early T cells in non-severe SARS-CoV-2 infection. A single record per CDR3 protein comes from TCRdb applying MiXCR to the 5' RACE reads. The sample holds around 57,000 distinct CDR3 sequences, under 7.5% seen once. The sample consisted of whole blood. These receptors all come from an adult who was a healthcare worker with PCR-confirmed SARS-CoV-2 infection or an uninfected control (not recorded which).

This clonotype was counted at least ten times. The chain is built from TRBV10-3 and TRBJ2-1, with D perhaps TRBD1 (5 bases). The CDR3 spans 14 residues. The germline V and J ends were trimmed by 4 bases and 3 bases, with 10 bases remaining between them. The germline gives CDR1 ENHRY, CDR2 SYGVKD. CDR3 bases: TGTGCCATCAGTGCCCAGGGTGTCTACAATGAGCAGTTCTTC. Amino acid sequence: CAISAQGVYNEQFF.

This clonotype was detected ten times or more. Here the CDR3 DNA reads TGCAGTGCTCCCCCCCCGGCGAACGTTGGTGGCTACACCTTC. It codes for CSAPPPANVGGYTF. This rearrangement joins TRBV20-1 to TRBJ1-2; D is ambiguous. The CDR3 has 14 residues. Trimming took off 5 bases at V and 7 bases at J, with 20 bases between the two ends. Looked up from germline, CDR1 is DFQATT and CDR2 is SNEGSKA (reference sequence).

The chain couples TRBV5-1 to TRBJ2-3; perhaps D is TRBD1 or TRBD2 (5 bases each). CDR3 length equals 13 residues. The V gene lost 4 bases and the J gene lost 4 bases, with 10 bases spanning the gap. Germline loops: CDR1 SGHRS, CDR2 YFSETQ. The chain's CDR3 is CASSSGRADTQYF. CDR3 nucleotides: TGCGCCAGCAGCAGCGGCAGGGCAGATACGCAGTATTTT.

This clonotype was counted many times. CDR3 residues: CASSFTLAGGTDTQYF. The DNA of the CDR3 is TGTGCCAGCAGCTTCACCCTAGCGGGGGGCACAGATACGCAGTATTTT. The rearrangement uses TRBV7-2 and TRBJ2-3; TRBD2 agrees at 10 bases. The germline V gene encodes CDR1 SGHTA and CDR2 FQGNSA. This CDR3 contains 16 residues. The ends lost 3 bases at V and 1 base at J; junction bases unmatched: 4.

This chain joins TRBV12-3 or TRBV12-4 and TRBJ2-6; 12 bases are shared with TRBD1. V shed 2 bases, J shed 0 bases, and the junction held 8 bases outside the gene matches. This CDR3 is built from 20 residues. CDR3 bases: TGTGCCAGCAGTTTAACTTCAGGGACAGGGGGCACCTCTGGGGCCAACGTCCTGACTTTC. Protein sequence: CASSLTSGTGGTSGANVLTF.

This clonotype occurred many times. The CDR3 DNA is TGCAGTGCCATCGCGGGGGGGGCAGGAAGCAATCAGCCCCAGCATTTT. This codes for CSAIAGGAGSNQPQHF. This chain uses TRBV20-1 with TRBJ1-5; TRBD1 is a possible D gene (6 bases). The germline V gene has CDR1 DFQATT and CDR2 SNEGSKA (reference sequence). V was clipped by 6 bases and J by 1 base, with 19 bases between them. This CDR3 comprises 16 residues.

This sequence joins TRBV7-2 and TRBJ1-3; D gene ambiguous. Between the trimmed V and J ends, which lost 1 base and 1 base, there was a span of 8 bases. The CDR3 runs to 15 residues. The germline gives CDR1 SGHTA, CDR2 FQGNSA. DNA of the CDR3: TGTGCCAGCAGCTTAGAACCAGCTTCTGGAAACACCATATATTTT. Its translation is CASSLEPASGNTIYF.

The table lists this clonotype with a few counts. J is TRBJ2-1 and V is TRBV27; maybe TRBD1 (6 bases). The germline V gene has CDR1 MNHEY and CDR2 SMNVEV (reference sequence). The germline V and J ends were trimmed by 6 bases and 0 bases, with 18 bases remaining between them. The CDR3 is 17 residues long. The CDR3 bases are TGTGCCAGCAGCATTTCCGACAGGCCAAGCTCCTACAATGAGCAGTTCTTC. It is translated as CASSISDRPSSYNEQFF.

This clonotype was seen many times. The chain carries TRBV18 and TRBJ2-1, with 11 bases aligning to TRBD2. The V segment lost 2 bases and the J segment 6 bases; nucleotides outside the gene matches: 3. Per germline, CDR1 KGHSH and CDR2 LQKENI. CDR3 length: 15 amino acids. Written as DNA, the CDR3 is TGTGCCAGCTCACCAACGCTAGCGGGGGGCAATGAGCAGTTCTTC. Protein: CASSPTLAGGNEQFF.

This clonotype was observed many times. The chain carries TRBV4-1 and TRBJ1-1; the D gene is possibly TRBD1 (6 bases). This CDR3 contains 14 residues. Germline CDR1 is MGHRA and CDR2 is YSYEKL. The V and J ends lost 3 bases and 8 bases respectively, with 16 bases between them. CDR3 nucleotide sequence: TGCGCCAGCAGCCAGAGACTAGCAGGGGAAGAAGCTTTCTTT. It codes for CASSQRLAGEEAFF.

The gene calls are TRBV7-2 and TRBJ2-4, with TRBD2 matching over 8 bases. The V segment lost 5 bases and the J segment 7 bases; nucleotides outside the gene matches: 10. The CDR3 length is 15 residues. Germline V gene sequence: CDR1 SGHTA, CDR2 FQGNSA. CDR3 DNA sequence: TGTGCCAGCAGCCCGGGGGGGCCGGTAACGAACATTCAGTACTTC. Translated: CASSPGGPVTNIQYF.

This clonotype occurred a few times. The V gene is TRBV7-9, the J gene TRBJ2-3; 9 nucleotides line up with TRBD1. V shed 5 bases, J shed 2 bases, and the junction held 5 bases outside the gene matches. The CDR3 extends over 15 amino acids. Germline V gives CDR1 SEHNR, CDR2 FQNEAQ (reference sequence). The CDR3 DNA reads as TGTGCCAGCAGCCCGGGACAGGGCCTCACAGATACGCAGTATTTT. Residues: CASSPGQGLTDTQYF. The full variable domain, in which reference TRBV7-9 and TRBJ2-3 provide the parts outside the CDR3, is DTGVSQNPRHKITKRGQNVTFRCDPISEHNRLYWYRQTLGQGPEFLTYFQNEAQLEKSRLLSDRFSAERPKGSFSTLEIQRTEQGDSAMYLCASSPGQGLTDTQYFGPGTRLTVL.

This clonotype has ten or more counts. The V gene is TRBV5-1, the J gene TRBJ2-7, with a tentative D call TRBD2 (6 bases). The CDR3 is 15 amino acids. In germline, CDR1 is SGHRS, CDR2 YFSETQ. Trimming took 0 bases from V and 2 from J, leaving 12 bases between them. CDR3 in DNA: TGCGCCAGCAGCTTGGGGGGACTCCCGACCTACGAGCAGTACTTC. This sequence encodes CASSLGGLPTYEQYF.

This clonotype has a count of ten or more. The rearrangement links TRBV4-1 to TRBJ1-1; D remains ambiguous. The CDR3 contains 14 residues. Per germline, CDR1 MGHRA and CDR2 YSYEKL. Trimming took off 3 bases at V and 4 bases at J, with 12 bases between the two ends. CDR3 in amino acids: CASSQGIESTEAFF. CDR3 bases: TGCGCCAGCAGCCAGGGGATCGAGTCCACTGAAGCTTTCTTT.

This clonotype was counted many times. The genes are TRBV29-1 and TRBJ1-1, with unresolved D. Germline V gives CDR1 SQVTM, CDR2 ANQGSEA. Trimming pared 6 bases from V and 5 bases from J, leaving 13 bases between. There are 12 residues in the CDR3. CDR3 DNA sequence: TGCAGCGTCCTGAGACGTAGTACTGAAGCTTTCTTT. Amino acids: CSVLRRSTEAFF.

This clonotype was seen more than once but under ten times. The V call is TRBV21-1, the J call TRBJ1-4; the table's TRBD1 call for D was not verified on the DNA. TRBV21-1 constitutes a pseudogene. The CDR3 length is 15 residues. The CDR3: CASSQRLGGDEKLFF. The CDR3 DNA reads as TGTGCCAGCAGTCAAAGGCTGGGGGGAGATGAAAAACTGTTTTTT.

This clonotype was detected ten times or more. The rearrangement links TRBV20-1 to TRBJ1-1; 7 nucleotides align to TRBD1. The V gene's germline CDR1 is DFQATT and CDR2 SNEGSKA (reference sequence). After removal of 8 bases from V and 2 bases from J, the junction contained 5 bases not matched to a gene. The CDR3 spans 12 residues. This CDR3 is CSHRQGNTEAFF. CDR3 coding DNA: TGCAGTCATAGACAGGGAAACACTGAAGCTTTCTTT.

This clonotype has a count of ten or more. The gene calls are TRBV5-6 and TRBJ1-6, with TRBD1 identical over 7 bases. Per germline, CDR1 SGHDT and CDR2 YYEEEE. Losses at the gene ends were 5 bases for V and 8 bases for J; bases not matched to a gene: 16. The CDR3 loop spans 17 amino acids. CDR3 in amino acids: CASSYDKTGWSDSPLHF. CDR3 DNA sequence: TGTGCCAGCAGTTATGACAAGACAGGGTGGTCAGATTCACCCCTCCACTTT.

This clonotype was observed many times. The J gene is TRBJ1-2, the V gene TRBV3-1; no clear D gene. This CDR3 comprises 15 residues. Germline CDR1 reads LGHDT; CDR2 reads YNNKEL (reference sequence). V dropped 1 base and J dropped 0 bases, with 9 bases sitting between them. The CDR3 reads CASSQVRPTNYGYTF. In DNA, the CDR3 is TGTGCCAGCAGCCAAGTACGGCCGACTAACTATGGCTACACCTTC.

The V call is TRBV28, the J call TRBJ1-5; 7 positions agree with TRBD1. The CDR3 has 16 residues. CDR1 MDHEN and CDR2 SYDVKM come from the germline V gene. Trimming cost V 6 bases and J 7 bases; bases outside gene matches: 15. CDR3 nucleotide sequence: TGTGCCAGCAGACCAGGGGGAGGGGGCATAGGACAGCCCCAGCATTTT. It codes for CASRPGGGGIGQPQHF.

The gene calls are TRBV5-1 and TRBJ2-7; D gene ambiguous. The CDR3 has 15 residues. CDR1 and CDR2 (germline): SGHRS, YFSETQ. Trimming took 5 bases from V and 0 from J, leaving 15 bases between them. This chain's CDR3 is CASRHWAGDSYEQYF. In nucleotides, the CDR3 is TGCGCCAGCAGACATTGGGCAGGAGACTCCTACGAGCAGTACTTC. The full variable domain, its missing parts supplied by reference TRBV5-1 and TRBJ2-7, is KAGVTQTPRYLIKTRGQQVTLSCSPISGHRSVSWYQQTPGQGLQFLFEYFSETQRNKGNFPGRFSGRQFSNSRSEMNVSTLELGDSALYLCASRHWAGDSYEQYFGPGTRLTVT.

This clonotype was counted at least ten times. The chain is built from TRBV7-2 and TRBJ1-6; possibly TRBD1 for D (5 bases). Trimming pared 1 base from V and 7 bases from J, leaving 11 bases between. Germline lookup yields CDR1 SGHTA and CDR2 FQGNSA. The CDR3 extends over 15 amino acids. Written as DNA, the CDR3 is TGTGCCAGCAGCTTAGACAGGCGCGGAAATTCACCCCTCCACTTT. It yields the protein CASSLDRRGNSPLHF.

The chain links TRBV4-2 to TRBJ2-3; D tentatively fits TRBD1 or TRBD2 (6 bases each). Germline V gene sequence: CDR1 LGHNA, CDR2 YNFKEQ. The CDR3 spans 19 residues. The ends were cut back, 0 bases at V and 0 bases at J, with 19 bases in the middle. This CDR3 is CASSQDMYRGPLSTDTQYF. The CDR3 DNA sequence: TGTGCCAGCAGCCAAGATATGTATCGGGGGCCACTCAGCACAGATACGCAGTATTTT.

The sample holds many counts of this clonotype. This chain links TRBV5-4 with TRBJ2-3; no firm D call. CDR3 length equals 14 residues. V was shortened by 1 base and J by 0 bases, with 6 bases between the two germline ends. Looked up from germline, CDR1 is SGHNT and CDR2 is YYREEE (reference sequence). The CDR3 region has the DNA TGTGCCAGCAGCTTGACCGCTAGCACAGATACGCAGTATTTT. This encodes CASSLTASTDTQYF. Looking up the rest from reference TRBV5-4 and TRBJ2-3 gives the full variable domain: ETGVTQSPTHLIKTRGQQVTLRCSSQSGHNTVSWYQQALGQGPQFIFQYYREEENGRGNFPPRFSGLQFPNYSSELNVNALELDDSALYLCASSLTASTDTQYFGPGTRLTVL.

This clonotype occurred many times. This chain connects TRBV12-3 or TRBV12-4 to TRBJ2-5; 11 bases are a match to TRBD1. V was clipped by 5 bases and J by 9 bases; unmatched bases: 8. The CDR3 contains 14 residues. The DNA of the CDR3 is TGTGCCAGCAGTACCTCCGGGACAGGGGGGGCCCAGTACTTC. Residues: CASSTSGTGGAQYF.